The text below deals with one T cell receptor (beta chain). Its target is not known. This sample stems from a study of shared clonotypes between healthy human individuals. As for the study in general: A couple of women and a few men aged 18 to 49 made up the donors.

TCRdb's table, derived via immunoSEQ multiplex PCR, lists solely in-frame clones and lacks some. The sample lists approximately 720,000 clones; around 90% were seen once. V lost 8 bases to trimming and J lost 3 bases, with 10 bases between them. This CDR3 has 13 residues. The V gene's germline CDR1 is LNHNV and CDR2 YYDKDF (reference sequence). General study findings and limits: Despite large depth, rarefaction showed incomplete sorted-subset sequencing.

Only CD45RO-negative cells positively selected for CCR7 counted as naive CD8 cells, so terminally differentiated effector memory CD45RA+ cells were excluded. The clonotype was recovered from a man between 25 and 39 years old in good health. The sample was naive CD8+ T cells sorted from blood. The rearrangement uses TRBV15 and TRBJ2-2, with D uncertain. The CDR3 DNA follows: TGTGCCACCCGCTACCCCGACACCGGGGAGCTGTTTTTT. Its translation is CATRYPDTGELFF.